What follows is one T cell receptor (beta chain) and its context. The specificity of this receptor is unknown. Per-base qualities were not stored, and no clone one base away is much larger. Stable Graves' hyperthyroidism was defined as no progression to ophthalmopathy during 18 months of follow-up. The hyperthyroidism patients were between 18 and 65 years old and newly diagnosed, with a disease duration of less than 2 months. Exclusion was applied to patients with uncontrolled infections, other autoimmune diseases, pregnancy or lactation. Diagnoses relied on clinical symptoms, serum thyroxine and TRAb, thyroid ultrasound and orbital computed tomography. PBMCs were isolated from 7.5 to 10 ml of fresh peripheral blood by Ficoll-Paque density gradient centrifugation. Total RNA was extracted with Trizol reagent, and quality was checked on an Agilent 2100 Bioanalyzer. Amplification of TCR beta CDR3 regions was carried out from RNA transcripts. A first-round RT-PCR of the TCR CDR3 used the HTBI primer set with the Qiagen OneStep RT-PCR kit. A second multiplex PCR round built the libraries, followed by size selection and purification. The libraries were sequenced on an Illumina HiSeq2000 using paired-end 100 bp reads. The source study handled its data this way. SOAPnuke was used to process the raw data, with reads discarded if the reads contained adapters or uncalled bases, had a mean Phred below 15, or lacked an exact constant-primer or identifier match. High-quality paired reads were merged with COPE v1.2.5, and unique nucleotide sequences were defined as clonotypes. MiTCR v1.1 was used to align the clonotypes against IMGT TRBV, TRBD and TRBJ reference segments. Only V-J combinations with frequency above 0.0001, covering 99% to 99.2% of repertoires, were analysed. The TCS score was defined as the ratio of F50 (clonal expansion) to E x V (chaos), calculated using BLOSUM62-based TCRdist between CDR3 peptides within each V-J. Welch's t-statistics and random forest reduced around 550 V-J features to roughly 13, which were used in a naive Bayes classifier (R e1071). TCRdb reran the public reads through fastp at Q25 and MiXCR, keeping productive beta chains. Each entry is one CDR3 protein sequence, shown with its most common DNA and genes. The authors' filters were not applied to this entry. In all, the sample holds around 300,000 distinct CDR3 sequences, and approximately 15% of those were seen once. The ten most abundant clones make up under 30% of the sample.

This sample was taken from a study of T cells in Graves' hyperthyroidism and ophthalmopathy (dated by TCRdb to about 2019). Broadly, across the study: Peripheral blood was sampled at the time of initial diagnosis, prior to any treatment. A discovery cohort of roughly 100 patients, approximately 45 with Graves' ophthalmopathy and under 60 with stable Graves' hyperthyroidism, was used to find distinguishing TCR V-J signatures. Prospective prediction of ophthalmopathy was tested in an independent validation cohort consisting of 18 hyperthyroidism patients and around 17 patients who later progressed to ophthalmopathy. The 95 to 100 discovery patients were randomly split 7:3 into training and test sets. In roughly six Graves' hyperthyroidism patients, the study also compared T-cell repertoires from thyroid tissue with T-cell repertoires from blood. After blood sampling, hyperthyroidism patients were treated with methimazole at a starting dose of 30 mg daily, and ophthalmopathy patients were treated with high-dose intravenous methylprednisolone. The paper describes TCR Vbeta CDR3 sequencing of 140 or so peripheral blood samples, made up of 43 ophthalmopathy patients, roughly 72 hyperthyroidism patients and about 17 progressor patients.

Summary of the overall study and its limitations: In cross-validation, a model built on a 13 V-J signature told ophthalmopathy apart from stable hyperthyroidism with approximately 90% sensitivity and 81% to 82% specificity, and in testing the same model reached 80%/75%. In validation, the model predicted progression to ophthalmopathy a median of approximately 6.6 months before onset, with about 64% sensitivity and roughly 72% specificity. Most expanded thyroid clonotypes (frequency above 0.001) were also found in blood, which suggests that blood repertoires may mirror thyroid immune responses. Sample size was not statistically predetermined, and investigators were not blinded to group allocation.

The TCR sequence derives from a woman in her twenties or thirties with Graves' hyperthyroidism. The source material was blood.

The CDR3 region reads CASSLHLFGQGSYEQYF. The sequence in DNA is TGCGCCAGCAGCTTGCATCTTTTTGGACAGGGAAGCTACGAGCAGTACTTC. The V and J segments used are TRBV5-1 and TRBJ2-7; 8 bases in the middle match TRBD1. For CDR1 and CDR2, the germline V gene lists SGHRS and YFSETQ. Spanning cysteine to phenylalanine, the CDR3 consists of 17 amino acids. Just CDR3 DNA is preserved here, 51 bases in frame from base 1. V has 1 base trimmed and J has 3 bases trimmed; junction bases matching no gene number 12.